This entry is about one T cell receptor beta chain. The V gene's germline CDR1 is MNHEY and CDR2 SMNVEV (reference sequence). The CDR3 sequence is 17 residues long. V lost 6 bases, J lost 2 bases, and 13 bases stayed unmatched. This sample is drawn from a study of T cells in localized non-small cell lung cancer. TCRdb's table, derived via immunoSEQ multiplex PCR, lists solely in-frame clones and lacks some. This table holds about 70,000 clones, approximately 84% found once. The receptor was isolated from an older female donor with stage I lung adenocarcinoma. The J gene is TRBJ2-1, the V gene TRBV27; 7 nucleotides match TRBD1. The source was peripheral blood, collected before any cancer treatment. The CDR3 DNA sequence: TGTGCCAGCAGCTTAACACCAGACAGGGACCCCTACAATGAGCAGTTCTTC. Residues: CASSLTPDRDPYNEQFF.